The 3 T cell receptor beta chains below come from one sample, sequenced in a study of blood T cell repertoires in COVID-19 (dated by TCRdb to 2018 to 2020). The library relied on the immunoSEQ multiplex PCR assay. Not all clones reach the TCRdb copy of this immuneACCESS table, which keeps in-frame sequences only. Checked studies attribute under half of the gap to unresolved V genes and leave the rest unexplained. The sample includes fewer than 80,000 clones, with approximately 80% observed a single time. The ten top clones hold almost 10% of the sample. The sequencing sample was made of peripheral blood. These receptors all come from a woman aged 80 or older with acute or convalescent COVID-19.

This clone was observed once. The chain employs TRBV2 and TRBJ2-5; D is possibly TRBD2 (6 bases). The germline gives CDR1 SNHLY, CDR2 FYNNEI. There are 14 residues in the CDR3. V shed 5 bases and J shed 10 bases, with 20 bases lying between them. CDR3 DNA sequence: TGTGCCAGCAGTCGTAGCGGTACTGCAGTCGGCCAGTACTTC. The encoded protein is CASSRSGTAVGQYF.

The rearrangement joins TRBV25-1 to TRBJ1-2, with TRBD1 matching 11 bases. Germline lookup yields CDR1 MGHDK and CDR2 SYGVNS. This CDR3 has 15 amino acids. With 6 bases clipped from V and 1 base from J, the junction kept 4 bases outside the gene matches. CDR3 DNA sequence: TGTGCCAGCAGGGGACAGGGGGGCGTTAACTATGGCTACACCTTC. Amino acid sequence: CASRGQGGVNYGYTF.

V and J are TRBV25-1 and TRBJ2-5; D possibly corresponds to TRBD2 (6 bases). V dropped 1 base and J dropped 6 bases, with 15 bases sitting between them. The CDR3 is made up of 15 amino acids. Germline V lookup: CDR1 MGHDK, CDR2 SYGVNS. The CDR3 here is CASSESRWGRKTQYF. The CDR3 nucleotides read TGTGCCAGCAGTGAATCCCGTTGGGGGAGGAAGACCCAGTACTTC.